The entry below describes one T cell receptor beta chain. Antigen unknown. This record comes from a study of T cells in Graves' hyperthyroidism and ophthalmopathy. Study details: Peripheral blood collection took place at initial diagnosis, before any treatment. Findings and limits, study-wide: In the blood, most expanded thyroid clonotypes above 0.001 appeared as well.

Graves' hyperthyroidism qualified as stable when ophthalmopathy did not progress within 18 months. Trimming removed 5 bases from V and 2 bases from J, with 16 bases in between. The CDR3 consists of 15 residues. Germline V lookup: CDR1 SEHNR, CDR2 FQNEAQ (reference sequence). TCR beta CDR3 regions were amplified from RNA transcripts. A set of HTBI primers served as the primers for a first-round RT-PCR of the TCR CDR3. TCRdb passed the multiplex PCR reads through MiXCR, listing each CDR3 protein once. The sample shows hundreds of thousands of distinct CDR3 sequences, less than 15% of them seen only once.

The source is a woman under 30 with Graves' hyperthyroidism. The rearrangement links TRBV7-9 to TRBJ2-7; D gene uncertain. The sample was blood. Here the CDR3 DNA reads TGTGCCAGCAGCGAGTTGGCGGACGGAGCCTACGAGCAGTACTTC. Its translation: CASSELADGAYEQYF.